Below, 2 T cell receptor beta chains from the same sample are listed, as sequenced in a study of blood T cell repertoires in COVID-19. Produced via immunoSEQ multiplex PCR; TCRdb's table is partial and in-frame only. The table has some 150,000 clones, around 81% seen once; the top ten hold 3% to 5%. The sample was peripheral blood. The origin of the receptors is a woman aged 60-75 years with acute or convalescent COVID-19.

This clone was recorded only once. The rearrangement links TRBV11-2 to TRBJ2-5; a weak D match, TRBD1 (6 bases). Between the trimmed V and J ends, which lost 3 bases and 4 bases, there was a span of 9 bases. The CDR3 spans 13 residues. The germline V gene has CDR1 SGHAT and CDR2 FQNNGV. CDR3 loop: CASSLGAGETQYF. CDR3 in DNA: TGTGCCAGCAGCTTGGGGGCAGGAGAGACCCAGTACTTC.

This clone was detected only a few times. The CDR3 DNA reads TGTGCCGTCCAGGGGGCAGATGGCTACACCTTC. Encoded protein: CAVQGADGYTF. This chain uses TRBV15 with TRBJ1-2, with 8 bases lining up with TRBD1. V shed 11 bases and J 6 bases; nucleotides not matched to a gene: 5. This CDR3 is 11 amino acids long. Germline V lookup: CDR1 LNHNV, CDR2 YYDKDF (reference sequence).